The 2 T cell receptor beta chains below were found in one sample sequenced in a study of T cell responses to AZD1222 COVID-19 vaccine. The method was immunoSEQ multiplex PCR; TCRdb's version includes in-frame clones alone and lacks a portion of them. Of roughly 95,000 clones listed, 92% were seen once; the top ten hold under 3.5%. The sequenced sample was peripheral blood, obtained 28 days after the second AZD1222 dose. The source of these receptors is an adult who received the AZD1222 COVID-19 vaccine.

The V call is TRBV6-2 or TRBV6-3, the J call TRBJ2-3, with D possibly being TRBD2 (7 bases). This CDR3 has 14 amino acids. The V gene's germline CDR1 is MNHEY and CDR2 SVGEGT. Trimming took 2 bases from V and 2 from J, leaving 8 bases between them. CDR3 residues: CASSYGGATDTQYF. As DNA, the CDR3 is TGTGCCAGCAGTTACGGGGGGGCCACAGATACGCAGTATTTT.

The chain recombines TRBV3-1 (or the pseudogene TRBV3-2) with TRBJ1-6; 10 nucleotides match TRBD1. CDR3 size: 15 residues. From germline, CDR1 is LGHDT and CDR2 YNNKEL (reference sequence). The trim removed 1 base at V and 9 bases at J, leaving 3 bases unmatched. CDR3: CASSQGQGAVSPLHF. CDR3 in DNA: TGTGCCAGCAGCCAAGGACAGGGGGCGGTTTCACCCCTCCACTTT.